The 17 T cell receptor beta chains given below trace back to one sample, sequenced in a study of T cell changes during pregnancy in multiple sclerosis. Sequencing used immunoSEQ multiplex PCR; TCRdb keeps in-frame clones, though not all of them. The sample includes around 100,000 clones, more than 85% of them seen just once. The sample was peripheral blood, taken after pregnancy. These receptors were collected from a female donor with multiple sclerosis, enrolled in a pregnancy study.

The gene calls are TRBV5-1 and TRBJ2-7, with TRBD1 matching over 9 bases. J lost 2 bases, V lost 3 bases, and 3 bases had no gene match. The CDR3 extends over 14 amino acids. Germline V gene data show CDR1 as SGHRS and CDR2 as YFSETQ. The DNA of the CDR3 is TGCGCCAGCAGCTGGCGACAGGGGGCCTACGAGCAGTACTTC. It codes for CASSWRQGAYEQYF.

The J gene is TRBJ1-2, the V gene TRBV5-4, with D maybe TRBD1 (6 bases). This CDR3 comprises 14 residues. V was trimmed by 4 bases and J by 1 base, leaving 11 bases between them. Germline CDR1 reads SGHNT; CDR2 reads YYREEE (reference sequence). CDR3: CASSPDRINYGYTF. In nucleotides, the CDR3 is TGTGCCAGCAGCCCGGACAGAATTAACTATGGCTACACCTTC.

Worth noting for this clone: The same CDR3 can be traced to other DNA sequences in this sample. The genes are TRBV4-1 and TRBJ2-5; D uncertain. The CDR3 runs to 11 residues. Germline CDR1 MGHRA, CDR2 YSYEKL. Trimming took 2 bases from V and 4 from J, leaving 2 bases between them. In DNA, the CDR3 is TGCGCCAGCAGCCAACGAGAGACCCAGTACTTC. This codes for CASSQRETQYF.

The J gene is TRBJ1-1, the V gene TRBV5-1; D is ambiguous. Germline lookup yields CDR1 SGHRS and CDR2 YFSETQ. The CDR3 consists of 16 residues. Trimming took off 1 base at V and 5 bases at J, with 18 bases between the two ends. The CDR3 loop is CASSLYLSGGNTEAFF. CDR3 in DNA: TGCGCCAGCAGCTTGTATCTTTCCGGAGGGAATACTGAAGCTTTCTTT.

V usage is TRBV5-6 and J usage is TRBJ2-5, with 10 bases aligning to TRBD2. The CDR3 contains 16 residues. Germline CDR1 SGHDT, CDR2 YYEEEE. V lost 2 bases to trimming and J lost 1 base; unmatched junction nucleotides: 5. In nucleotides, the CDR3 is TGTGCCAGCAGCTTCGGACTAGCGGATATCCAAGAGACCCAGTACTTC. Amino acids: CASSFGLADIQETQYF.

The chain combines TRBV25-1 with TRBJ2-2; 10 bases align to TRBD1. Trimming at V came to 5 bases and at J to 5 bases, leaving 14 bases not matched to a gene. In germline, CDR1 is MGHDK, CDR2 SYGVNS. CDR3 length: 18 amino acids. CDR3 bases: TGTGCCAGCAGTACACCCCCTGACAGGGGGCGTAGGACCGGGGAGCTGTTTTTT. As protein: CASSTPPDRGRRTGELFF. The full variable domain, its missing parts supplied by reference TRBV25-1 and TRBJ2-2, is EADIYQTPRYLVIGTGKKITLECSQTMGHDKMYWYQQDPGMELHLIHYSYGVNSTEKGDLSSESTVSRIRTEHFPLTLESARPSHTSQYLCASSTPPDRGRRTGELFFGEGSRLTVL.

The CDR3 sequence: CASSLNPDRGLDTQYF. The CDR3 coding sequence is TGTGCCAGCAGCTTAAATCCCGACAGGGGGCTAGATACGCAGTATTTT. The gene calls are TRBV13 and TRBJ2-3; 10 bases agree with TRBD1. CDR3 length: 16 residues. V was clipped by 2 bases and J by 5 bases; unmatched bases: 7. Germline V gene sequence: CDR1 PRHDT, CDR2 FYEKMQ (reference sequence).

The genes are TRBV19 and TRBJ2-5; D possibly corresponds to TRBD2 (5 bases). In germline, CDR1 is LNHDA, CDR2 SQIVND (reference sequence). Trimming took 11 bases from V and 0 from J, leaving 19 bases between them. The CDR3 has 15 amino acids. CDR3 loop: CALRSGLGYQETQYF. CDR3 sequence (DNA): TGTGCCTTACGCTCCGGACTCGGGTACCAAGAGACCCAGTACTTC.

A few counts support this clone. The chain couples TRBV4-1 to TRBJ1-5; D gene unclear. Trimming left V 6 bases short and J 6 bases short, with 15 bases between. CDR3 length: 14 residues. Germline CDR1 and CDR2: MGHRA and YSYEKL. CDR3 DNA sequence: TGCGCCAGCAGTTCCTCGGGAGCCGTTCAGCCCCAGCATTTT. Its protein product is CASSSSGAVQPQHF.

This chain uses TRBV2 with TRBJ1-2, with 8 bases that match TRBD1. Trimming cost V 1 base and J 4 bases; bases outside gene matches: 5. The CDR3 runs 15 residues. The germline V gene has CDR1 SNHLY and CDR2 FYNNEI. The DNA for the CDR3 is TGTGCCAGCAGTGAAGAGGGGACAGGCCTCTATGGCTACACCTTC. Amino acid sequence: CASSEEGTGLYGYTF.

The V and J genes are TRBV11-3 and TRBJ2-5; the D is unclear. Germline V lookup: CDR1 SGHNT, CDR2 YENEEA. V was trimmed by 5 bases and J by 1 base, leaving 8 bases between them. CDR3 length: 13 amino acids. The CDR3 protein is CASSVGPQETQYF. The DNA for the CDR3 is TGTGCCAGCAGCGTAGGGCCCCAAGAGACCCAGTACTTC.

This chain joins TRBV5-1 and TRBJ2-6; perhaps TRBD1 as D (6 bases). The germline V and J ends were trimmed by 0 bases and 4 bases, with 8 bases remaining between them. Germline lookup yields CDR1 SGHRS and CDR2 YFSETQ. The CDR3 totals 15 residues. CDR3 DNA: TGCGCCAGCAGCTTGGCAGGGGCCGGGGCCAACGTCCTGACTTTC. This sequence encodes CASSLAGAGANVLTF. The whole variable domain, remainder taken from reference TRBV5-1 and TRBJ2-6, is KAGVTQTPRYLIKTRGQQVTLSCSPISGHRSVSWYQQTPGQGLQFLFEYFSETQRNKGNFPGRFSGRQFSNSRSEMNVSTLELGDSALYLCASSLAGAGANVLTFGAGSRLTVL.

For the CDR3, the DNA is TGTGCCAGCAGTTACAGAAACTATGGCTACACCTTC. This gives the protein CASSYRNYGYTF. The chain links TRBV11-2 to TRBJ1-2, with no clear D. The CDR3 has 12 residues. V was shortened by 6 bases and J by 2 bases, with 7 bases between the two germline ends. Germline V lookup: CDR1 SGHAT, CDR2 FQNNGV.

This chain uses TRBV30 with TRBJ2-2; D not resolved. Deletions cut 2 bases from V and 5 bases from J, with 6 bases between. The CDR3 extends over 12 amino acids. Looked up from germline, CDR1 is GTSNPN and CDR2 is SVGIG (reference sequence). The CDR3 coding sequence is TGTGCCTGGAGTACTGTTACCGGGGAGCTGTTTTTT. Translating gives CAWSTVTGELFF.

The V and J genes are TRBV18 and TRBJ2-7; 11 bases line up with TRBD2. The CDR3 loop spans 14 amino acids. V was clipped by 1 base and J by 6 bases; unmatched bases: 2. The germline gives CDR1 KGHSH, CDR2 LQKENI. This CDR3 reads CASSPQTSGAEQYF. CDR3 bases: TGTGCCAGCTCACCACAGACTAGCGGGGCCGAGCAGTACTTC.

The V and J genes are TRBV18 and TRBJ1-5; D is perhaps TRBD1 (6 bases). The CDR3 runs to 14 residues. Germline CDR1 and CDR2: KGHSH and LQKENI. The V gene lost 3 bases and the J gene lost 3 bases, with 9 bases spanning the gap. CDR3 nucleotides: TGTGCCAGCTCACCCGACAGGAACAATCAGCCCCAGCATTTT. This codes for CASSPDRNNQPQHF.

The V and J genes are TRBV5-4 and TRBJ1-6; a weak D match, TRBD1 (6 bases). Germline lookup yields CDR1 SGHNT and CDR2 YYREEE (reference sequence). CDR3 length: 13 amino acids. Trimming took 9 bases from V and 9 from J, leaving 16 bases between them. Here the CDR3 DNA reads TGTGCCACCCGAGAAGGGGGGGCTTCACCCCTCCACTTT. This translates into CATREGGASPLHF. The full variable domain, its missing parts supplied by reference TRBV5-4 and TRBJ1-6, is ETGVTQSPTHLIKTRGQQVTLRCSSQSGHNTVSWYQQALGQGPQFIFQYYREEENGRGNFPPRFSGLQFPNYSSELNVNALELDDSALYLCATREGGASPLHFGNGTRLTVT.